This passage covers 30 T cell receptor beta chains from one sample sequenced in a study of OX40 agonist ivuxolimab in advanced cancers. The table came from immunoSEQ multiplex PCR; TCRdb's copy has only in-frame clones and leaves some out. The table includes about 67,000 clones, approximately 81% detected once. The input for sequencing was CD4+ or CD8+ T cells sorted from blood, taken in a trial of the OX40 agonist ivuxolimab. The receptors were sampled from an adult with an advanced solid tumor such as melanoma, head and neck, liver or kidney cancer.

CDR3 coding DNA: TGTGCCAGTAGTTTCCAGGGGGGAAACGGGCATTTT. It is translated as CASSFQGGNGHF. The chain recombines TRBV19 with TRBJ1-5, with 7 bases fitting TRBD1. The junction had 10 bases not matched to a gene; V was cut back by 5 bases and J by 15 bases. This CDR3 region has 12 residues. The germline CDR1 and CDR2 sequences are LNHDA and SQIVND (reference sequence).

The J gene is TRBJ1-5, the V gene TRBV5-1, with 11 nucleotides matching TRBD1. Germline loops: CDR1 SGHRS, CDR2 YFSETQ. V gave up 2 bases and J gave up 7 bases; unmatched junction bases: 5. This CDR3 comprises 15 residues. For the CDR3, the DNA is TGCGCCAGCAGCTTCACCGGGACAGGGGGACAGCCCCAGCATTTT. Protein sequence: CASSFTGTGGQPQHF. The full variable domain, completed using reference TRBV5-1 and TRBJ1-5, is KAGVTQTPRYLIKTRGQQVTLSCSPISGHRSVSWYQQTPGQGLQFLFEYFSETQRNKGNFPGRFSGRQFSNSRSEMNVSTLELGDSALYLCASSFTGTGGQPQHFGDGTRLSIL.

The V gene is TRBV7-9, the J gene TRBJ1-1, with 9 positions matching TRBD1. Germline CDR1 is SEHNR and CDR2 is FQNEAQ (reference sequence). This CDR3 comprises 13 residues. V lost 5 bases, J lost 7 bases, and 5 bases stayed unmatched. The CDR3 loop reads CASSRTGALEAFF. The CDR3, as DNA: TGTGCCAGCAGCCGGACAGGGGCGCTTGAAGCTTTCTTT. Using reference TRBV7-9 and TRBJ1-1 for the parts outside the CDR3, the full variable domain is DTGVSQNPRHKITKRGQNVTFRCDPISEHNRLYWYRQTLGQGPEFLTYFQNEAQLEKSRLLSDRFSAERPKGSFSTLEIQRTEQGDSAMYLCASSRTGALEAFFGQGTRLTVV.

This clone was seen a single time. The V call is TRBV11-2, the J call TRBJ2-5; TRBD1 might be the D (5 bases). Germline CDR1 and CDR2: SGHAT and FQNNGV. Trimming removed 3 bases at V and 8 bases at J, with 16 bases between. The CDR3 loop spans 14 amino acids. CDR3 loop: CASSFDRFEKTQYF. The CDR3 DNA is TGTGCCAGCAGCTTCGACAGATTCGAAAAAACCCAGTACTTC.

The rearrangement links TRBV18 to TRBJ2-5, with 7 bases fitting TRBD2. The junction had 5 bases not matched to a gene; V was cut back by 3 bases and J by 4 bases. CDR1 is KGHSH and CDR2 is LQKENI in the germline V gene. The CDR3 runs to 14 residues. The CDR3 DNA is TGTGCCAGCTCACCCGGACTAGGACGAGAGACCCAGTACTTC. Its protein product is CASSPGLGRETQYF.

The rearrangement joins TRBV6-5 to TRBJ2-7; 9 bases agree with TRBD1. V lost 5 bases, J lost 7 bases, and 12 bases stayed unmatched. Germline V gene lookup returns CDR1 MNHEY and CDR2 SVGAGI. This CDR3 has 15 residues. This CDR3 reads CASSPTGTGILEQYF. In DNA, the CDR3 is TGTGCCAGCAGTCCAACCGGGACAGGGATTCTAGAGCAGTACTTC.

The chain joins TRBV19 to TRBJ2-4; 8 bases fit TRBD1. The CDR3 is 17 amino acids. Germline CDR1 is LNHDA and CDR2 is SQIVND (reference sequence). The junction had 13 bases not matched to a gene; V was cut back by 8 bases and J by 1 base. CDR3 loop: CASGDRTPIVAKNIQYF. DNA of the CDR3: TGTGCCAGTGGGGACAGGACACCCATTGTGGCCAAAAACATTCAGTACTTC.

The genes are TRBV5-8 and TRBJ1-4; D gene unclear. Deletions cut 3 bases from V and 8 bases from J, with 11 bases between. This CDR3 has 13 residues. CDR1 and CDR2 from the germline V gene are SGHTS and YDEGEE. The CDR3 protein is CASSSLPGEKLFF. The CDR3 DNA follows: TGTGCCAGCAGCTCCCTGCCGGGGGAAAAACTGTTTTTT.

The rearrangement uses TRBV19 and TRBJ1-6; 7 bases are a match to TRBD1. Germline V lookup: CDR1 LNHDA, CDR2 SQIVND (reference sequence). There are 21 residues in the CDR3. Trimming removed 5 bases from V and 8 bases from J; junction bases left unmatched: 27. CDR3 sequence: CASSPRLGGTYRGDFHSPLHF. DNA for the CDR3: TGTGCCAGTAGTCCGCGACTTGGGGGCACCTACAGGGGAGATTTCCATTCACCCCTCCACTTT. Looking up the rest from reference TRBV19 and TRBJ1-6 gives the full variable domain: DGGITQSPKYLFRKEGQNVTLSCEQNLNHDAMYWYRQDPGQGLRLIYYSQIVNDFQKGDIAEGYSVSREKKESFPLTVTSAQKNPTAFYLCASSPRLGGTYRGDFHSPLHFGNGTRLTVT.

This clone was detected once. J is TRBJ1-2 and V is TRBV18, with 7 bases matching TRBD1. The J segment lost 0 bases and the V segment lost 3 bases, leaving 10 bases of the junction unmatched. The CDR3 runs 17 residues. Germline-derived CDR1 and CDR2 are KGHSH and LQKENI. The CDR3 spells CASSPPGQSYTNYGYTF. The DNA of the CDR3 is TGTGCCAGCTCACCTCCGGGACAGAGCTATACTAACTATGGCTACACCTTC.

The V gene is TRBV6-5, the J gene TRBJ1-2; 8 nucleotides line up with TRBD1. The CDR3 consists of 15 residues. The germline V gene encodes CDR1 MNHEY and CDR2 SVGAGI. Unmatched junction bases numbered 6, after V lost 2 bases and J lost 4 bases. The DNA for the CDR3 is TGTGCCAGCAGTTACCTCCCGGACAGGGTCTATGGCTACACCTTC. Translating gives CASSYLPDRVYGYTF.

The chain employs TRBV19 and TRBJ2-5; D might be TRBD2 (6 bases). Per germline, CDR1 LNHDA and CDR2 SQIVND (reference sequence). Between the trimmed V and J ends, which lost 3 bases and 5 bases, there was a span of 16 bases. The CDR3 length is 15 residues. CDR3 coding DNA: TGTGCCAGTAGTATTTGGAGGGATTTCGGGGAGACCCAGTACTTC. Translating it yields CASSIWRDFGETQYF.

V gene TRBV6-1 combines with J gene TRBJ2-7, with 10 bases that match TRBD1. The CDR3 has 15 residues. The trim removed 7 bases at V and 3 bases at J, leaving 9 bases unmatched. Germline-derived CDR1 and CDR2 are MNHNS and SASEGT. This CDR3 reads CASIFSGQGNYEQYF. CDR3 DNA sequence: TGTGCCAGCATATTTTCGGGACAGGGGAACTACGAGCAGTACTTC.

The DNA for the CDR3 is TGTGCCAGCAGCGTAAGCGACAGCCTCTACAATGAGCAGTTCTTC. Encoded protein: CASSVSDSLYNEQFF. The chain has TRBV9 and TRBJ2-1; the D gene is possibly TRBD1 (5 bases). V was clipped by 1 base and J by 3 bases, with 11 bases between them. CDR1 and CDR2 (germline): SGDLS, YYNGEE. CDR3 size: 15 residues.

The CDR3 nucleotides read TGTGCCAGCAGCTTGTCGGGACAGGGCGATGAGCAGTTCTTC. This translates into CASSLSGQGDEQFF. The chain uses TRBV7-9 and TRBJ2-1, with 9 bases matching TRBD1. Germline CDR1 and CDR2: SEHNR and FQNEAQ (reference sequence). Trimming took 3 bases from V and 8 from J; bases not matched to a gene: 5. CDR3 length: 14 amino acids. Supplemented by reference TRBV7-9 and TRBJ2-1, the full variable domain reads DTGVSQNPRHKITKRGQNVTFRCDPISEHNRLYWYRQTLGQGPEFLTYFQNEAQLEKSRLLSDRFSAERPKGSFSTLEIQRTEQGDSAMYLCASSLSGQGDEQFFGPGTRLTVL.

The CDR3 spells CASSRGGLAYEQYF. The CDR3 region has the DNA TGTGCCAGCAGCCGAGGGGGGCTGGCCTACGAGCAGTACTTC. The V call is TRBV27, the J call TRBJ2-7; D possibly matches TRBD1 or TRBD2 (6 bases each). V lost 6 bases and J lost 2, with 14 bases in between. Germline CDR1 reads MNHEY; CDR2 reads SMNVEV (reference sequence). The CDR3 has 14 residues.

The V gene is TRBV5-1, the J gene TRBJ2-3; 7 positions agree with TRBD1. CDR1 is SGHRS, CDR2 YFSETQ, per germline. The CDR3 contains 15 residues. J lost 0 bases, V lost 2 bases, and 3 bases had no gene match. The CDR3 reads CASSLGGASTDTQYF. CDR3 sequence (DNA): TGCGCCAGCAGCTTAGGGGGCGCTAGCACAGATACGCAGTATTTT.

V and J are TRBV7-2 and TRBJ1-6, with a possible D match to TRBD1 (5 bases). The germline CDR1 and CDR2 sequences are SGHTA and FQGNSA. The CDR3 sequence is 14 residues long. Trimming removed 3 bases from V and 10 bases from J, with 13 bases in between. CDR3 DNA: TGTGCCAGCAGCTTTCGGGACGATAGCTCACCCCTCCACTTT. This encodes CASSFRDDSSPLHF.

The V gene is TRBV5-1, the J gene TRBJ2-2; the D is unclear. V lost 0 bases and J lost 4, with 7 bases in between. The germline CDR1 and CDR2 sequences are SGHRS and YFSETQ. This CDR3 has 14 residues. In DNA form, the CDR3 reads TGCGCCAGCAGCTTGGGTGGTATCACCGGGGAGCTGTTTTTT. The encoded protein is CASSLGGITGELFF.

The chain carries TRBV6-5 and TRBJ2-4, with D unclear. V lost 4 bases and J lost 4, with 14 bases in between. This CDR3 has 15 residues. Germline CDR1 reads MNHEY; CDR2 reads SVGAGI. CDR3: CASSSSAVGKNIQYF. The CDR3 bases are TGTGCCAGCAGTTCGTCGGCTGTCGGGAAAAACATTCAGTACTTC.

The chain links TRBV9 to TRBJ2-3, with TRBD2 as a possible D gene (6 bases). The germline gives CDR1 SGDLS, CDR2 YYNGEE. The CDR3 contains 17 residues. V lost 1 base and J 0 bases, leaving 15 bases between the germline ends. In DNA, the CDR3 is TGTGCCAGCAGCGTACAAACCGGGGGAACTAGCACAGATACGCAGTATTTT. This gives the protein CASSVQTGGTSTDTQYF. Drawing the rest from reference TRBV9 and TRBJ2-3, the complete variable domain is DSGVTQTPKHLITATGQRVTLRCSPRSGDLSVYWYQQSLDQGLQFLIQYYNGEERAKGNILERFSAQQFPDLHSELNLSSLELGDSALYFCASSVQTGGTSTDTQYFGPGTRLTVL.

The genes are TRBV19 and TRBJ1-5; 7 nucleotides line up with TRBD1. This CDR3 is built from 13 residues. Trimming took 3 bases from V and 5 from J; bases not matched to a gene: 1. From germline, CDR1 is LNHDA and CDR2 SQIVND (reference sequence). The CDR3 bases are TGTGCCAGTAGTATTGACAGGGATCAGCCCCAGCATTTT. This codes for CASSIDRDQPQHF.

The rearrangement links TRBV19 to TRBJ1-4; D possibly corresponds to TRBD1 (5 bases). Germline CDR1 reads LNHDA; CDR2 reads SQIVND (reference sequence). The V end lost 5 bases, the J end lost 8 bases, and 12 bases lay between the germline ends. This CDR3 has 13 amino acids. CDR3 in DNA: TGTGCCAGTAGTTGGCAGGGTGGCGAAAAACTGTTTTTT. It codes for CASSWQGGEKLFF.

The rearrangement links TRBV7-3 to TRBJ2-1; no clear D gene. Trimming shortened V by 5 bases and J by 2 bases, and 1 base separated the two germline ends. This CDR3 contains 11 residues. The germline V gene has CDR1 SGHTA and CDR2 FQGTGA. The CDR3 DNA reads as TGTGCCAGCAGCCCCTACAATGAGCAGTTCTTC. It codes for CASSPYNEQFF.

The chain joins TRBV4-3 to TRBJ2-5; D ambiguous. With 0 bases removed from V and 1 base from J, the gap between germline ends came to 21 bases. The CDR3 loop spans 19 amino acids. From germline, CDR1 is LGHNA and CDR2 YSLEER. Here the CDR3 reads CASSQDGPSLGYVQETQYF. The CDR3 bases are TGCGCCAGCAGCCAAGATGGCCCCAGCTTAGGGTACGTCCAAGAGACCCAGTACTTC.

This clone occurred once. In nucleotides, the CDR3 is TGTGCCAGTAGTATAAAGGCCGGGAGCTACGAGCAGTACTTC. Translated, it gives CASSIKAGSYEQYF. The gene calls are TRBV19 and TRBJ2-7; a weak D match, TRBD2 (6 bases). The V end was cut by 2 bases, the J end by 3 bases, with 11 bases between. The CDR3 has 14 residues. CDR1 is LNHDA and CDR2 is SQIVND in the germline V gene (reference sequence). Based on the CDR3 plus reference TRBV19 and TRBJ2-7, the full variable domain is DGGITQSPKYLFRKEGQNVTLSCEQNLNHDAMYWYRQDPGQGLRLIYYSQIVNDFQKGDIAEGYSVSREKKESFPLTVTSAQKNPTAFYLCASSIKAGSYEQYFGPGTRLTVT.

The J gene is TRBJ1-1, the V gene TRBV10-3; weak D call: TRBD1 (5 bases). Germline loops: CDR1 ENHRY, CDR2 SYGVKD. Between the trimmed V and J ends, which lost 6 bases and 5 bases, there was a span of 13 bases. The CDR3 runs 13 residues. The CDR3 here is CAIRDNIDTEAFF. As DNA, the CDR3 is TGTGCCATCAGGGACAATATCGATACTGAAGCTTTCTTT.

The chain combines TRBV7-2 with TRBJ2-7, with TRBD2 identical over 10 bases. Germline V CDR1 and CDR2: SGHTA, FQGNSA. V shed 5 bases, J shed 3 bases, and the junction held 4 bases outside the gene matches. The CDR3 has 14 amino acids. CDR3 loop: CASSPGLADYEQYF. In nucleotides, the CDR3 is TGTGCCAGCAGCCCAGGACTAGCGGACTACGAGCAGTACTTC.

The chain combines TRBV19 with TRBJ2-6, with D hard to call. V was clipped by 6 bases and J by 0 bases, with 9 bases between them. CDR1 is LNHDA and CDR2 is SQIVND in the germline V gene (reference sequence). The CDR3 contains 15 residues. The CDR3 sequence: CASRQRASGANVLTF. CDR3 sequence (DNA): TGTGCCAGTAGACAACGGGCCTCTGGGGCCAACGTCCTGACTTTC.

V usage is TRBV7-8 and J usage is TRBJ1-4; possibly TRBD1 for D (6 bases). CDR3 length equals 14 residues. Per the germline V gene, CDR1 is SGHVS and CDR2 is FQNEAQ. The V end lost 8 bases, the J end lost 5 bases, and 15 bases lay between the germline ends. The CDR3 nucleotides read TGTGCCAGCCGAAACAGGGAGGGGAATGAAAAACTGTTTTTT. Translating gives CASRNREGNEKLFF. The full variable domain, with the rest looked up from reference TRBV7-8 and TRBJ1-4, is GAGVSQSPRYKVAKRGQDVALRCDPISGHVSLFWYQQALGQGPEFLTYFQNEAQLDKSGLPSDRFFAERPEGSVSTLKIQRTQQEDSAVYLCASRNREGNEKLFFGSGTQLSVL.